The entry that follows covers one T cell receptor beta chain sequence. Between the trimmed V and J ends, which lost 5 bases and 7 bases, there was a span of 14 bases. The CDR3 totals 14 residues. The germline gives CDR1 SGHTA, CDR2 FQGNSA. These data originate in a study of CD8+CD57+ T cells in acquired aplastic anemia. Both TCR beta VDJ combination and CDR3 sequence profiling were carried out. Genomic DNA was the template for this profiling. MiXCR, applied by TCRdb to the reads, yields one record per CDR3 protein. The repertoire holds about 160,000 distinct CDR3 sequences, with about 50% as singletons. CD8+CD57+ cell expansion had been shown by flow cytometry in patients chosen for sequencing.

Sequenced material: sorted CD4+, CD8+, or CD8+CD57+ T cells (not recorded which) from PBMCs. The rearrangement links TRBV7-2 to TRBJ1-4; no clear D gene. This receptor was obtained from a human donor with aplastic anemia. In DNA form, the CDR3 reads TGTGCCAGCAGCCTTCAAGGAACGGGTGAAAAACTGTTTTTT. It codes for CASSLQGTGEKLFF. Full variable domain (missing parts from reference TRBV7-2 and TRBJ1-4): GAGVSQSPSNKVTEKGKDVELRCDPISGHTALYWYRQSLGQGLEFLIYFQGNSAPDKSGLPSDRFSAERTGGSVSTLTIQRTQQEDSAVYLCASSLQGTGEKLFFGSGTQLSVL.